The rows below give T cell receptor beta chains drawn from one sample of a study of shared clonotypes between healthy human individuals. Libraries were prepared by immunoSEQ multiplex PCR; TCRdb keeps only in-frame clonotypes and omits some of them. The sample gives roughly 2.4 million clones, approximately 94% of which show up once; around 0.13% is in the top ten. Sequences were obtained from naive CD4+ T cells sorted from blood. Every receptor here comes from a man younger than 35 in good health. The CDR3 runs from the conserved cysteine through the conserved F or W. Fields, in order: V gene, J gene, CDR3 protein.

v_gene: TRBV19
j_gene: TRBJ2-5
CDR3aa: CASSVSGWETQYF

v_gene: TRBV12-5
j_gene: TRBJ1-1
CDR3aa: CASGLVRGWDTDTNTEAFF

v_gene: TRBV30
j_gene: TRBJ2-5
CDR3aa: CAWSTGTGVQETQYF

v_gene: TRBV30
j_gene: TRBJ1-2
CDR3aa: CAWRTILTGGYGYTF

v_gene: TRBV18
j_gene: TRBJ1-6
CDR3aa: CASSPRQTGLNSPLHF

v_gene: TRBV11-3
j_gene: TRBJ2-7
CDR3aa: CASSPGPSSYEQYF

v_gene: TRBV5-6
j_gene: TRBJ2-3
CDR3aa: CASSLIGASTDTQYF

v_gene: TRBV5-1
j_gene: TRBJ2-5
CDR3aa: CASSLTETQYF

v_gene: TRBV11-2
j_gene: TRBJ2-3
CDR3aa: CASSLERYAQYF

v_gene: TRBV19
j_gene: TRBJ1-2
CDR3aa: CASSMNGQGSGYTF

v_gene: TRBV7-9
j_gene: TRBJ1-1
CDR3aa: CASSLGRAMNTEAFF

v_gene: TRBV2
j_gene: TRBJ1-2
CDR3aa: CASSTDRGKDGYTF

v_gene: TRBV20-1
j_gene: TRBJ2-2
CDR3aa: CSGRRNGELFF

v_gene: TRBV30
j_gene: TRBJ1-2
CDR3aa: CAWGHGQGNSYTF

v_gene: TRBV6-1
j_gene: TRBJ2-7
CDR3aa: CASSTRASGVYEQYF

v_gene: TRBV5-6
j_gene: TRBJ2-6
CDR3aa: CASSFWSSGANVLTF

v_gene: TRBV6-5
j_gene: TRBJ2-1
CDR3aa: CASSRTVNEQFF

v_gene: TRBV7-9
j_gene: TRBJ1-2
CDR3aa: CASSWGQPTNYGYTF

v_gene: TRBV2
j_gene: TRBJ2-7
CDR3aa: CASSAPRDRLHEQYF